The text below deals with one T cell receptor beta chain. Its antigen remains unknown. The sample comes from a study of T-cell reconstitution after alpha-beta-depleted transplantation in children. Unique molecular identifiers were incorporated when the TCRbeta library was constructed. TCRdb analysed the PCR reads with MiXCR anew, one entry per CDR3 protein. The data show some 290,000 distinct CDR3 sequences, roughly 21% seen once. Whole-study results and caveats: From newly produced T cells came most of the T-cell counts and diversity one year after transplant.

Deletions cut 0 bases from V and 5 bases from J, with 8 bases between. The CDR3 extends over 15 amino acids. Germline values: CDR1 SGHTA, CDR2 FQGTGA. This TCR was recovered from a male patient younger than 18 who had a stem cell transplant for acute lymphoblastic leukemia, so the T cells may come from the graft donor. The V call is TRBV7-3, the J call TRBJ1-6; D gene uncertain. Sequenced material: PBMCs, mostly from graft donor cells, taken 180 days after TCRalphabeta/CD19-depleted stem cell transplant. CDR3 sequence (DNA): TGTGCCAGCAGCTTAACGAGAGACGATAATTCACCCCTCCACTTT. It translates to CASSLTRDDNSPLHF.